What follows is one T cell receptor (beta chain) and its context. The sample is drawn from a study of blood T cell repertoires in COVID-19. As for the study in general: Samples taken during acute and convalescent COVID-19 were collected in the United States, Italy and Spain. PBMCs, B-cell-depleted T cells, or T cells provided the cDNA or gDNA that made up the material.

J was trimmed by 5 bases and V by 4 bases; bases with no gene match: 6. Germline V lookup: CDR1 SGDLS, CDR2 YYNGEE. CDR3 length equals 16 residues. Original processing notes: Using reference gene primer amplification, nucleated cell counts were estimated. Using immunoSEQ multiplex PCR, the repertoire was profiled, and TCRdb retains in-frame clones only, with some absent. The DNA was the basis for D and trimming; V, J and clone size are from that table. The sample carries roughly 230,000 clones, roughly 80% recorded once. The receptor was derived from a woman between 50 and 59 years old with acute or convalescent COVID-19. J is TRBJ2-2 and V is TRBV9, with 12 bases lining up with TRBD2. Specimen: peripheral blood. The CDR3 region has the DNA TGTGCCAGCAGCCCTACTAGCGGGAGGAGTACCGGGGAGCTGTTTTTT. The encoded protein is CASSPTSGRSTGELFF.